The present entry profiles one T cell receptor beta chain with its context. Its antigen is not identified. Germline trimming cut 7 bases from V and 1 base from J; bases unmatched to any gene: 12. Germline lookup yields CDR1 LNHDA and CDR2 SQIVND (reference sequence). The CDR3 has 16 residues. In TCRdb, the PCR reads were re-called with MiXCR into one record per CDR3 protein. Altogether about 630,000 distinct CDR3 sequences are present, roughly 25% being singletons, with the ten largest covering about 0.78%. As CD8+CD4-CCR7+CD45RA+ cells, naive CD8 T cells were sorted. The data are from a study of molecular identifiers for immune sequencing clone quantification. Looking at the study overall: Naive CD8 cell RNA, from roughly 20,000 or 100,000 cells, was split five ways in replicates, with four sequenced.

General observations from the study: Detecting spiked Jurkat TCR RNA from one cell among about a million naive cells was reportedly possible.

Sample: naive CD8+ T cells from blood, with Jurkat cell RNA spiked in. Noted subset: FACS-sorted CD8+CD4-CCR7+CD45RA+ naive T cells. This clonotype was obtained from a human donor in good health. Some libraries in this study had Jurkat cell RNA spiked in. The genes are TRBV19 and TRBJ1-1, with TRBD1 identical over 7 bases. CDR3 in DNA: TGTGCCAGTATCGTCCCCAGGACAGGAAAGAACACTGAAGCTTTCTTT. This translates into CASIVPRTGKNTEAFF.